What follows are 7 T cell receptor beta chains derived from one specimen sequenced in a study of regulatory T cells in long-lasting Graves disease. Construction of the TCR beta libraries employed iRepertoire HTBI primers in conjunction with Arm-PCR of CDR3 regions. From the multiplex PCR reads, TCRdb called clonotypes with MiXCR, one entry per CDR3 protein. The data hold 550,000 or so distinct CDR3 sequences, with about 11% observed a single time. The sample's time point: newly diagnosed GD, antithyroid drugs for less than 3 months. TCR sequences were obtained from RNA taken from PBMCs. This sample also belongs to another study, concerning T cells in Graves' hyperthyroidism and ophthalmopathy.

Here the sequenced sample was peripheral blood mononuclear cells (PBMCs), taken at new diagnosis, from a patient treated with antithyroid drugs. These TCRs come from a woman aged 25 to 39 with Graves disease.

Concerning this clonotype: Compared with germline, one end of the junction differs, possibly owing to a read error. V gene TRBV28 combines with J gene TRBJ2-7; possible D gene TRBD2, 6 bases. The length of the CDR3 is 13 residues. Germline values: CDR1 MDHEN, CDR2 SYDVKM. The CDR3 DNA sequence: TGTGCCAGCAGCTTGTGGGGGACGGGAGAGCAGTGCTTC. The encoded protein is CASSLWGTGEQCF. Full variable domain (missing parts from reference TRBV28 and TRBJ2-7): DVKVTQSSRYLVKRTGEKVFLECVQDMDHENMFWYRQDPGLGLRLIYFSYDVKMKEKGDIPEGYSVSREKKERFSLILESASTNQTSMYLCASSLWGTGEQCFGPGTRLTVT.

This clonotype was picked up many times. The chain carries TRBV5-1 and TRBJ2-2; D gene ambiguous. Germline CDR1 and CDR2: SGHRS and YFSETQ. The CDR3 runs 15 residues. V was clipped by 0 bases and J by 1 base, with 7 bases between them. CDR3 region: CASSLDRVNTGELFF. CDR3 in DNA: TGCGCCAGCAGCTTGGACAGAGTGAACACCGGGGAGCTGTTTTTT.

In its sample, this clonotype was seen many times. This chain connects TRBV13 to TRBJ1-2, with TRBD1 as a possible D gene (5 bases). V shed 3 bases and J shed 4 bases, with 12 bases lying between them. CDR3 length equals 14 residues. Germline-derived CDR1 and CDR2 are PRHDT and FYEKMQ (reference sequence). The CDR3: CASSFAGWGYGYTF. CDR3 nucleotides: TGTGCCAGCAGCTTCGCAGGGTGGGGCTATGGCTACACCTTC.

The rearrangement joins TRBV6-5 to TRBJ1-5; weak D call: TRBD1 (6 bases). The V gene lost 2 bases and the J gene lost 1 base, with 15 bases spanning the gap. Looked up from germline, CDR1 is MNHEY and CDR2 is SVGAGI. The CDR3 covers 17 residues. CDR3 sequence reads: CASSYILGGGSNQPQHF. The CDR3 DNA reads TGTGCCAGCAGTTACATCCTGGGAGGGGGAAGCAATCAGCCCCAGCATTTT.

This clonotype came up many times. The J gene is TRBJ1-2, the V gene TRBV9, with unresolved D. The CDR3 covers 13 residues. From germline, CDR1 is SGDLS and CDR2 YYNGEE. The V end lost 0 bases, the J end lost 6 bases, and 9 bases lay between the germline ends. The CDR3 region is CASSVGGLDGYTF. CDR3 nucleotides: TGTGCCAGCAGCGTAGGGGGTTTGGATGGCTACACCTTC.

This clonotype was found many times. The chain couples TRBV20-1 to TRBJ2-1, with D possibly being TRBD1 or TRBD2 (5 bases each). V gave up 0 bases and J gave up 5 bases, with 14 bases separating them. Germline assignment: CDR1 DFQATT and CDR2 SNEGSKA (reference sequence). The CDR3 is 15 residues long. CDR3 bases: TGCAGTGCTAGAGATCCTTTAGAGGGGAACAATGAGCAGTTCTTC. Amino acids: CSARDPLEGNNEQFF.

This clonotype was picked up many times. The chain combines TRBV30 with TRBJ2-2; 12 bases match TRBD2. Unmatched junction bases numbered 9, after V lost 3 bases and J lost 7 bases. This CDR3 contains 16 residues. The V gene's germline CDR1 is GTSNPN and CDR2 SVGIG (reference sequence). The CDR3, as DNA: TGTGCCTGGAGAGGGCGGACTAGCGGGATTATCGGGGAGCTGTTTTTT. It codes for CAWRGRTSGIIGELFF. Drawing the rest from reference TRBV30 and TRBJ2-2, the complete variable domain is SQTIHQWPATLVQPVGSPLSLECTVEGTSNPNLYWYRQAAGRGLQLLFYSVGIGQISSEVPQNLSASRPQDRQFILSSKKLLLSDSGFYLCAWRGRTSGIIGELFFGEGSRLTVL.